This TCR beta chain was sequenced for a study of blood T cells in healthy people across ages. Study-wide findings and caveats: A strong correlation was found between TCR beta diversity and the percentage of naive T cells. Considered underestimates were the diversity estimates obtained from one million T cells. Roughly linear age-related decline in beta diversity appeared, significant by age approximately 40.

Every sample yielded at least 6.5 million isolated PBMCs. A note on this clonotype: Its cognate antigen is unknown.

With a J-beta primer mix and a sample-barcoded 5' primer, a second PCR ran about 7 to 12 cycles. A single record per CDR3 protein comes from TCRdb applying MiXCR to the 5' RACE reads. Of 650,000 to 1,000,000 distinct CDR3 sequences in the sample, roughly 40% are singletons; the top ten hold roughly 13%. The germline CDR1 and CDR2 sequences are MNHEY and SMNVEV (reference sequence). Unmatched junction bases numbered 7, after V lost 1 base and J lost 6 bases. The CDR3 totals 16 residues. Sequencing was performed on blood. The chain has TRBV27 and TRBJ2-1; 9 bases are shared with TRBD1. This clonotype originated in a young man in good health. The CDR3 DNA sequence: TGTGCCAGCAGTTTATTAGGGGACAGGGCTTGCAATGAGCAGTTCTTC. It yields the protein CASSLLGDRACNEQFF.